This T cell receptor (beta chain) stems from a study of regulatory T cells in long-lasting Graves disease. Time point indicated: persistent/refractory GD, antithyroid drugs over 5 years with positive TRAb. The TCR library was made from RNA that had been extracted from PBMCs in TRIzol. American Thyroid Association guidelines defined Graves' disease diagnosis. Both iRepertoire HTBI primers and Arm-PCR of CDR3 regions were used to build the TCR beta libraries. As processed by the authors: Sample data revealed approximately 62 TRBV and under 15 TRBJ segments. TCRdb redid the calling of the multiplex PCR reads with MiXCR, one entry per CDR3 protein. Here the V and J calls rest on TCRdb's processing, not on the authors' analysis. The top ten clones hold roughly an eighth of a sample with 400,000 to 500,000 distinct CDR3 sequences, over 20% of them seen once. Study outcomes and limitations: Not thyroid tissue but only peripheral blood was studied. Favored usage of TRBV28, TRBJ1-2 and TRBJ2-5 was recorded in persistent disease.

For this clonotype: Its antigen is unknown.

V trimming: 7 bases; J trimming: 0 bases; junction bases outside the gene matches: 9. Germline CDR1 SGHRS, CDR2 YFSETQ. The CDR3 runs 16 residues. This sequence was found in a female donor with Graves disease. V gene TRBV5-1 combines with J gene TRBJ1-1, with 10 nucleotides matching TRBD1. This specimen was peripheral blood mononuclear cells (PBMCs), taken when the disease was refractory, from a patient treated with antithyroid drugs. The CDR3 nucleotides are TGCGCCAGCCGTCCCGGGACAGGGGCCATGAACACTGAAGCTTTCTTT. Translating it yields CASRPGTGAMNTEAFF. Looking up the rest from reference TRBV5-1 and TRBJ1-1 gives the full variable domain: KAGVTQTPRYLIKTRGQQVTLSCSPISGHRSVSWYQQTPGQGLQFLFEYFSETQRNKGNFPGRFSGRQFSNSRSEMNVSTLELGDSALYLCASRPGTGAMNTEAFFGQGTRLTVV.